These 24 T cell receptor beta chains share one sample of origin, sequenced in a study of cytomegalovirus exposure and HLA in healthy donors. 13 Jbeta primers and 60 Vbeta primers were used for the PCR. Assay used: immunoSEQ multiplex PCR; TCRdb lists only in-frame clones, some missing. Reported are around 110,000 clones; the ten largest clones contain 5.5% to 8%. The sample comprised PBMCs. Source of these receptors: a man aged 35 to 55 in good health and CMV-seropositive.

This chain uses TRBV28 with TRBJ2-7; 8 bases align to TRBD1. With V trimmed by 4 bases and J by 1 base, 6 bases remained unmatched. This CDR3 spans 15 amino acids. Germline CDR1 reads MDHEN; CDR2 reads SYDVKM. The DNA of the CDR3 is TGTGCCAGCAGTTCTTTAACAGGGGGTTCCTACGAGCAGTACTTC. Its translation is CASSSLTGGSYEQYF.

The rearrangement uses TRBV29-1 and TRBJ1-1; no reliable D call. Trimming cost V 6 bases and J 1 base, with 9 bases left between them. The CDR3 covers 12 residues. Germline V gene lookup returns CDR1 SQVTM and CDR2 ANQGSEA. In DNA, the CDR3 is TGCAGCGTGGACGAGGGGAACACTGAAGCTTTCTTT. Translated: CSVDEGNTEAFF.

CDR3 region: CATSRRGFLTDTQYF. CDR3 sequence (DNA): TGTGCCACCAGCAGACGAGGGTTTTTAACAGATACGCAGTATTTT. This sequence joins TRBV15 and TRBJ2-3; D perhaps matches TRBD2 (5 bases). The CDR3 is made up of 15 amino acids. The germline V gene has CDR1 LNHNV and CDR2 YYDKDF (reference sequence). V shed 2 bases and J shed 3 bases, with 12 bases lying between them.

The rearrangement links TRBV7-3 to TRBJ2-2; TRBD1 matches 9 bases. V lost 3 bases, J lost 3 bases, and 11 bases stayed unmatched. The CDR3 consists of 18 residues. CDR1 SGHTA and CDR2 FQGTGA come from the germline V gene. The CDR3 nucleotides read TGTGCCAGCAGCTTGTCCGGGACAGGGAGAGGCGACACCGGGGAGCTGTTTTTT. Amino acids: CASSLSGTGRGDTGELFF.

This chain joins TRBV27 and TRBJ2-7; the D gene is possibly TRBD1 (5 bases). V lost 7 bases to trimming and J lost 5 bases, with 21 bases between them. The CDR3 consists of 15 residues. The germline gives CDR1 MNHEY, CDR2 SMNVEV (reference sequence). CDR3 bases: TGTGCCAGCAACTTTGGGCAGGGTAGTATCCACGAGCAGTACTTC. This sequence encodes CASNFGQGSIHEQYF.

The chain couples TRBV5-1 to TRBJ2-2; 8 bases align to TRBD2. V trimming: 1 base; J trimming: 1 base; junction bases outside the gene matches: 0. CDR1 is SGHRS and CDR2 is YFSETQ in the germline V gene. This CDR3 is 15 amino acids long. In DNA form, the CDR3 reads TGCGCCAGCAGCTTGCTAGCGGGGAACACCGGGGAGCTGTTTTTT. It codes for CASSLLAGNTGELFF.

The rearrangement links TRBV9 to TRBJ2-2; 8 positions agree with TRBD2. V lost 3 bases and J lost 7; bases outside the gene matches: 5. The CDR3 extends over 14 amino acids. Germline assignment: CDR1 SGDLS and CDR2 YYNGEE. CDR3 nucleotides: TGTGCCAGCAGCGGAAGACTAGCGCACGGGGAGCTGTTTTTT. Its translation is CASSGRLAHGELFF. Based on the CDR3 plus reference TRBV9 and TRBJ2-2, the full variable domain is DSGVTQTPKHLITATGQRVTLRCSPRSGDLSVYWYQQSLDQGLQFLIQYYNGEERAKGNILERFSAQQFPDLHSELNLSSLELGDSALYFCASSGRLAHGELFFGEGSRLTVL.

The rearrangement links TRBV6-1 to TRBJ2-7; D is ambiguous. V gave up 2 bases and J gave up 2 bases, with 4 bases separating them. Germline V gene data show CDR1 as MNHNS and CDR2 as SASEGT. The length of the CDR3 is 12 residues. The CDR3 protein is CASSEPAYEQYF. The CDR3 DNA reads TGTGCCAGCAGTGAACCTGCCTACGAGCAGTACTTC.

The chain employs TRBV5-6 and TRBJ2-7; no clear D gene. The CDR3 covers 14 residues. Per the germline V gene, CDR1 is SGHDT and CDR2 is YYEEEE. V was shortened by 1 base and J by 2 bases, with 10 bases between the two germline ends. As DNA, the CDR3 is TGTGCCAGCAGCTTGACGGAGCCCCCCTACGAGCAGTACTTC. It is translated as CASSLTEPPYEQYF.

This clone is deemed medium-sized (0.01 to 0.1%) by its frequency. The chain's CDR3 is CASSPRTLNQPQHF. In nucleotides, the CDR3 is TGTGCCAGCTCTCCTCGGACACTAAATCAGCCCCAGCATTTT. The chain couples TRBV18 to TRBJ1-5, with D perhaps TRBD1 (5 bases). Germline V lookup: CDR1 KGHSH, CDR2 LQKENI. The V and J ends lost 6 bases and 4 bases respectively, with 13 bases between them. The CDR3 is 14 amino acids.

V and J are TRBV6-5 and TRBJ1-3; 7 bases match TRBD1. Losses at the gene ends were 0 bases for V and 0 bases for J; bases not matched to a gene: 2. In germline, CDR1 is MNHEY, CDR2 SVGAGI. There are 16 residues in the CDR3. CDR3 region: CASSYSGQASGNTIYF. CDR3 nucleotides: TGTGCCAGCAGTTACTCCGGACAGGCCTCTGGAAACACCATATATTTT.

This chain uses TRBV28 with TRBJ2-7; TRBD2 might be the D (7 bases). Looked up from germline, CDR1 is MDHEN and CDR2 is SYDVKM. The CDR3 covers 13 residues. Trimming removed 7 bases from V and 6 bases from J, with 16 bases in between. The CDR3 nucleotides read TGTGCCAGCACTGCCGCGGGGGCGGGCGAGCAGTACTTC. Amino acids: CASTAAGAGEQYF.

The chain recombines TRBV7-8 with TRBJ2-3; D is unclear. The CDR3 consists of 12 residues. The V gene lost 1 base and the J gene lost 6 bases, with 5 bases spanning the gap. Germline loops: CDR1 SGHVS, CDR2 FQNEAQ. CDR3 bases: TGTGCCAGCAGCTTAGACAGCGATACGCAGTATTTT. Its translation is CASSLDSDTQYF.

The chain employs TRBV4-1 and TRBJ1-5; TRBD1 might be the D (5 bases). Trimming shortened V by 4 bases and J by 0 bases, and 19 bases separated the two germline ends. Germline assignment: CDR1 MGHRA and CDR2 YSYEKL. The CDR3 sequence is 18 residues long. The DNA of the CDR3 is TGCGCCAGCAGCCCTGTAGGGCAGGGATTCGATAGCAATCAGCCCCAGCATTTT. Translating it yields CASSPVGQGFDSNQPQHF.

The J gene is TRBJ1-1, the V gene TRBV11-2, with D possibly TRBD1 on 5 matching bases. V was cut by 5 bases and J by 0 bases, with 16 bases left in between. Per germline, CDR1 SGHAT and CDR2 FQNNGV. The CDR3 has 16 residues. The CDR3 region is CASSPREGLVNTEAFF. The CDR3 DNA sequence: TGTGCCAGCAGCCCGCGGGAGGGACTTGTGAACACTGAAGCTTTCTTT.

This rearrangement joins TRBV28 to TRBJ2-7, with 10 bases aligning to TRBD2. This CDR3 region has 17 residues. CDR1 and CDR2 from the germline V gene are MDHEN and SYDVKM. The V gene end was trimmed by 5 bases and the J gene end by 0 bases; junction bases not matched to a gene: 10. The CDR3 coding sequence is TGTGCCAGCAGTACCTCCTCTCTAGCGGGAGTCTCCTACGAGCAGTACTTC. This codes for CASSTSSLAGVSYEQYF.

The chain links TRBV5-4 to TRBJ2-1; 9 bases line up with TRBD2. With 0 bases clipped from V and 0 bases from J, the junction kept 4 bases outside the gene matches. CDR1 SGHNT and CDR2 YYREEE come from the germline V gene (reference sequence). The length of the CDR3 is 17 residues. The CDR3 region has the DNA TGTGCCAGCAGCTTGGAGACTAGCGGAGTCTCCTACAATGAGCAGTTCTTC. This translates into CASSLETSGVSYNEQFF.

The CDR3 reads CASTTRQGQETQYF. In DNA form, the CDR3 reads TGTGCCAGCACTACCCGCCAGGGGCAAGAGACCCAGTACTTC. The chain has TRBV6-1 and TRBJ2-5; TRBD1 is a possible D gene (6 bases). The CDR3 sequence is 14 residues long. V was trimmed by 7 bases and J by 2 bases, leaving 14 bases between them. Germline values: CDR1 MNHNS, CDR2 SASEGT.

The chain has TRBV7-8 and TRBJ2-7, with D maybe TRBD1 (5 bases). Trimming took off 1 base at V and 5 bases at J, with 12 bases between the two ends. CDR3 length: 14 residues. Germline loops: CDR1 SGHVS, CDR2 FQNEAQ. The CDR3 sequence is CASSLVFGANEQYF. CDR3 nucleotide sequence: TGTGCCAGCAGCTTAGTTTTTGGGGCCAACGAGCAGTACTTC.

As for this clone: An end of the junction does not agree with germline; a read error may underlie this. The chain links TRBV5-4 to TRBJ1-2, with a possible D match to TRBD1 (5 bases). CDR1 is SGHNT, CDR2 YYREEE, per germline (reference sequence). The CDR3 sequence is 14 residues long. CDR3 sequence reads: CASSGGDRGYGSTF. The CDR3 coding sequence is TGTGCCAGCAGCGGGGGGGACCGCGGCTATGGCTCCACCTTC.

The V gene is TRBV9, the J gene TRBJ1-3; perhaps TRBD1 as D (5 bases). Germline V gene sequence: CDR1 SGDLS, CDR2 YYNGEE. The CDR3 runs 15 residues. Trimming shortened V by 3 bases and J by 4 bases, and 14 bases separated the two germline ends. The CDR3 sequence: CASSGTQGSGNTIYF. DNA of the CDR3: TGTGCCAGCAGCGGGACCCAGGGATCCGGAAACACCATATATTTT.

CDR3 coding DNA: TGTGCCAGCTGGACAGGGTTTTACAATGAGCAGTTCTTC. Its protein is CASWTGFYNEQFF. J is TRBJ2-1 and V is TRBV27; 8 bases are a match to TRBD1. This CDR3 is 13 amino acids long. After removal of 8 bases from V and 4 bases from J, the junction contained 4 bases not matched to a gene. Germline V gives CDR1 MNHEY, CDR2 SMNVEV (reference sequence).

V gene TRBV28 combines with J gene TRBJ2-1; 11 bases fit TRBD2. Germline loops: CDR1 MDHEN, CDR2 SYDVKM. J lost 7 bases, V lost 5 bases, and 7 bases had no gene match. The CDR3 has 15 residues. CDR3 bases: TGTGCCAGCAGTGTGACTAGCGGGATGGGGAATGAGCAGTTCTTC. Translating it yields CASSVTSGMGNEQFF.

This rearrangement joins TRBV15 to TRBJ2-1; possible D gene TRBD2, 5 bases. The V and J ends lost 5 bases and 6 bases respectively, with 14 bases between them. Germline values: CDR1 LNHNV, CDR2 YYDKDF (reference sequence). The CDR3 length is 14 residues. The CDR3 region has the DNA TGTGCCACCAGCGAGAGCGGCGCCTGCAATGAGCAGTTCTTC. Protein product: CATSESGACNEQFF.